The 29 T cell receptor beta chains listed next were all sequenced from one sample in a study of cytomegalovirus exposure and HLA in healthy donors. 60 Vbeta and 13 Jbeta primers were used in PCR. The assay was immunoSEQ multiplex PCR, and TCRdb's table has in-frame clones only and misses some. This table has around 150,000 clones, around 79% appearing once. Input material: PBMCs. These receptors came from a human donor in good health.

The chain is built from TRBV2 and TRBJ2-5, with D possibly TRBD2 on 8 matching bases. The CDR3 spans 16 residues. Between the trimmed V and J ends, which lost 7 bases and 5 bases, there was a span of 23 bases. Germline V lookup: CDR1 SNHLY, CDR2 FYNNEI. The DNA of the CDR3 is TGTGCCAGCAAAGGGGGACAGCGGGAGTTGGGGGAGACCCAGTACTTC. Protein sequence: CASKGGQRELGETQYF. Using reference TRBV2 and TRBJ2-5 for the parts outside the CDR3, the full variable domain is EPEVTQTPSHQVTQMGQEVILRCVPISNHLYFYWYRQILGQKVEFLVSFYNNEISEKSEIFDDQFSVERPDGSNFTLKIRSTKLEDSAMYFCASKGGQRELGETQYFGPGTRLLVL.

This rearrangement joins TRBV28 to TRBJ1-1, with a possible D match to TRBD1 (5 bases). This CDR3 spans 15 amino acids. Germline values: CDR1 MDHEN, CDR2 SYDVKM. Trimming removed 5 bases at V and 3 bases at J, with 16 bases between. The CDR3: CASSAPPGGDTEAFF. Here the CDR3 DNA reads TGTGCCAGCAGTGCCCCTCCGGGGGGGGACACTGAAGCTTTCTTT.

This chain connects TRBV4-1 to TRBJ2-5, with TRBD1 matching 10 bases. CDR1 and CDR2 (germline): MGHRA, YSYEKL. V lost 0 bases, J lost 4 bases, and 5 bases stayed unmatched. This CDR3 comprises 16 residues. CDR3 region: CASSQDGTGVRETQYF. The DNA for the CDR3 is TGCGCCAGCAGCCAAGATGGGACAGGGGTACGAGAGACCCAGTACTTC.

This chain links TRBV27 with TRBJ2-1; 8 bases are a match to TRBD2. The germline V gene encodes CDR1 MNHEY and CDR2 SMNVEV (reference sequence). Losses at the gene ends were 2 bases for V and 1 base for J; bases not matched to a gene: 7. The CDR3 consists of 17 residues. This chain's CDR3 is CASSLGVAGGSYNEQFF. Here the CDR3 DNA reads TGTGCCAGCAGTTTAGGAGTGGCGGGGGGATCCTACAATGAGCAGTTCTTC.

This chain joins TRBV19 and TRBJ2-7, with D tentatively TRBD1 (5 bases). Trimming pared 3 bases from V and 5 bases from J, leaving 11 bases between. Germline-derived CDR1 and CDR2 are LNHDA and SQIVND (reference sequence). The CDR3 extends over 13 amino acids. The CDR3: CASSMGQGNEQYF. The CDR3 DNA is TGTGCCAGTAGTATGGGTCAGGGAAACGAGCAGTACTTC.

The V and J genes are TRBV10-3 and TRBJ1-1; D not certain. The CDR3 is 16 residues long. Germline V gene sequence: CDR1 ENHRY, CDR2 SYGVKD. The V gene lost 0 bases and the J gene lost 0 bases, with 11 bases spanning the gap. CDR3 DNA: TGTGCCATCAGTGAGTCGAACGGCAGGTTGAACACTGAAGCTTTCTTT. It translates to CAISESNGRLNTEAFF.

This rearrangement joins TRBV5-1 to TRBJ2-7; D perhaps matches TRBD1 (6 bases). There are 12 residues in the CDR3. CDR1 SGHRS and CDR2 YFSETQ come from the germline V gene. V lost 6 bases and J lost 3, with 10 bases in between. This CDR3 reads CASTGAGYEQYF. CDR3 sequence (DNA): TGCGCCAGCACAGGGGCCGGCTACGAGCAGTACTTC.

The chain is built from TRBV28 and TRBJ2-6; 7 bases are shared with TRBD2. From germline, CDR1 is MDHEN and CDR2 SYDVKM. CDR3 length: 12 amino acids. The J segment lost 16 bases and the V segment lost 6 bases, leaving 9 bases of the junction unmatched. The CDR3 region is CASRVGRGSLTF. CDR3 nucleotide sequence: TGTGCCAGCAGAGTAGGTCGCGGGAGTCTGACTTTC.

The chain recombines TRBV18 with TRBJ1-1; the match to TRBD1 covers 8 bases. V lost 5 bases and J lost 5; bases outside the gene matches: 7. From germline, CDR1 is KGHSH and CDR2 LQKENI. This CDR3 comprises 14 residues. CDR3 residues: CASSVQGGGTEAFF. The CDR3 region has the DNA TGTGCCAGCTCAGTACAGGGGGGAGGTACTGAAGCTTTCTTT.

J is TRBJ1-6 and V is TRBV13; D gene uncertain. The V gene's germline CDR1 is PRHDT and CDR2 FYEKMQ (reference sequence). This CDR3 is built from 13 residues. V lost 5 bases and J lost 7, with 9 bases in between. This chain's CDR3 is CASSPGLNSPLHF. CDR3 nucleotides: TGTGCCAGCAGCCCCGGACTGAATTCACCCCTCCACTTT. Full variable domain (rest looked up from reference TRBV13 and TRBJ1-6): AAGVIQSPRHLIKEKRETATLKCYPIPRHDTVYWYQQGPGQDPQFLISFYEKMQSDKGSIPDRFSAQQFSDYHSELNMSSLELGDSALYFCASSPGLNSPLHFGNGTRLTVT.

This clone occurred a few times. J is TRBJ2-7 and V is TRBV7-2, with D possibly matching TRBD2 (5 bases). The V gene's germline CDR1 is SGHTA and CDR2 FQGNSA. Trimming pared 5 bases from V and 5 bases from J, leaving 16 bases between. The CDR3 sequence is 14 residues long. DNA of the CDR3: TGTGCCAGCAGCGAGACTCTAGCCGTCAACGAGCAGTACTTC. Its translation is CASSETLAVNEQYF.

The V and J genes are TRBV7-3 and TRBJ2-1, with D tentatively TRBD1 (5 bases). The CDR3 is 15 amino acids. V was clipped by 4 bases and J by 7 bases, with 17 bases between them. Germline V CDR1 and CDR2: SGHTA, FQGTGA. The CDR3 DNA is TGTGCCAGCAGCTCTACAGGTGGGAATAGGAATGAGCAGTTCTTC. Its translation is CASSSTGGNRNEQFF.

J is TRBJ1-4 and V is TRBV7-9; 8 positions agree with TRBD1. V dropped 5 bases and J dropped 2; count of bases not matched to a gene: 7. The CDR3 totals 16 residues. Germline V gene sequence: CDR1 SEHNR, CDR2 FQNEAQ (reference sequence). For the CDR3, the DNA is TGTGCCAGCAGCGCCGCTCGACAGGGGACTAATGAAAAACTGTTTTTT. It codes for CASSAARQGTNEKLFF.

The V and J genes are TRBV28 and TRBJ2-6, with D possibly TRBD1 on 5 matching bases. The V gene lost 6 bases and the J gene lost 2 bases, with 14 bases spanning the gap. The CDR3 totals 16 residues. Germline lookup yields CDR1 MDHEN and CDR2 SYDVKM. CDR3 region: CASSAWQGTGANVLTF. CDR3 DNA: TGTGCCAGCAGCGCGTGGCAGGGAACTGGGGCCAACGTCCTGACTTTC. The complete variable domain, with remaining parts taken from reference TRBV28 and TRBJ2-6, reads DVKVTQSSRYLVKRTGEKVFLECVQDMDHENMFWYRQDPGLGLRLIYFSYDVKMKEKGDIPEGYSVSREKKERFSLILESASTNQTSMYLCASSAWQGTGANVLTFGAGSRLTVL.

As regards this clone: Other nucleotide sequences in the sample specify the same CDR3. The chain links TRBV7-9 to TRBJ2-3; no definite D call. The germline V and J ends were trimmed by 1 base and 6 bases, with 5 bases remaining between them. Germline V gene data show CDR1 as SEHNR and CDR2 as FQNEAQ (reference sequence). The CDR3 runs 12 residues. This CDR3 reads CASSLGADTQYF. DNA for the CDR3: TGTGCCAGCAGCTTAGGCGCGGATACGCAGTATTTT.

This clone was seen only a few times. V and J are TRBV6-5 and TRBJ1-1, with D unclear. CDR3 length: 11 residues. The V gene's germline CDR1 is MNHEY and CDR2 SVGAGI. With 4 bases removed from V and 10 bases from J, the gap between germline ends came to 10 bases. This CDR3 is CASSSKRGAFF. CDR3 coding DNA: TGTGCCAGCAGTTCTAAACGGGGAGCTTTCTTT.

This chain links TRBV7-8 with TRBJ1-2; no definite D call. Per germline, CDR1 SGHVS and CDR2 FQNEAQ. V was cut by 8 bases and J by 8 bases, with 24 bases left in between. This CDR3 is built from 15 residues. CDR3 protein: CASDTEEGWAHGYTF. In DNA form, the CDR3 reads TGTGCCAGCGACACAGAAGAGGGTTGGGCCCACGGCTACACCTTC.

The V call is TRBV7-8, the J call TRBJ2-7; the D gene is possibly TRBD1 (6 bases). Looked up from germline, CDR1 is SGHVS and CDR2 is FQNEAQ. The CDR3 sequence is 16 residues long. Trimming took off 4 bases at V and 0 bases at J, with 16 bases between the two ends. The CDR3 sequence is CASSYLGTGTSYEQYF. DNA for the CDR3: TGTGCCAGCAGCTACCTAGGAACAGGGACCTCCTACGAGCAGTACTTC.

The chain recombines TRBV30 with TRBJ1-2; 7 positions match TRBD1. There are 13 residues in the CDR3. V gave up 4 bases and J gave up 3 bases; unmatched junction bases: 5. The V gene's germline CDR1 is GTSNPN and CDR2 SVGIG (reference sequence). The chain's CDR3 is CAWKPDRDYGYTF. The CDR3 DNA is TGTGCCTGGAAGCCAGACAGGGACTATGGCTACACCTTC.

The V gene is TRBV7-2, the J gene TRBJ2-7; tentative D call: TRBD2 (6 bases). Germline CDR1 SGHTA, CDR2 FQGNSA. This CDR3 has 13 residues. V was shortened by 5 bases and J by 3 bases, with 11 bases between the two germline ends. The CDR3 sequence: CASSVASVYEQYF. In DNA, the CDR3 is TGTGCCAGCAGCGTGGCTAGCGTCTACGAGCAGTACTTC.

The CDR3 DNA sequence: TGTGCCAGCAGCTTAGAGGCGGGAAGTGGCTACACCTTC. This codes for CASSLEAGSGYTF. The chain couples TRBV7-9 to TRBJ1-2, with D uncertain. Looked up from germline, CDR1 is SEHNR and CDR2 is FQNEAQ (reference sequence). The CDR3 has 13 amino acids. Trimming stripped 1 base from V and 7 bases from J, with 10 bases between.

This clone is a singleton in its sample. The rearrangement joins TRBV6-5 to TRBJ2-7, with 7 positions matching TRBD1. CDR1 MNHEY and CDR2 SVGAGI come from the germline V gene. The CDR3 contains 13 residues. V lost 6 bases, J lost 8 bases, and 10 bases stayed unmatched. The CDR3 is CASRTTGSRKQYF. The CDR3 region has the DNA TGTGCCAGCAGGACGACAGGGTCCAGGAAGCAGTACTTC.

The chain has TRBV6-5 and TRBJ1-2, with D uncertain. Germline V gene lookup returns CDR1 MNHEY and CDR2 SVGAGI. The CDR3 covers 15 residues. V lost 6 bases and J lost 6, with 20 bases in between. In DNA form, the CDR3 reads TGTGCCAGCAGCCCTAATGCGGAGGACTTTCATGGCTACACCTTC. Amino acid sequence: CASSPNAEDFHGYTF.

This clone was detected only once. V is TRBV12-5 and J is TRBJ2-2; 9 bases are a match to TRBD2. The junction had 4 bases not matched to a gene; V was cut back by 0 bases and J by 5 bases. CDR1 and CDR2 from the germline V gene are LGHNT and FRNRAP. The CDR3 runs 16 residues. The CDR3 region is CASGLVASGTTGELFF. The DNA of the CDR3 is TGTGCTAGTGGTTTGGTGGCTAGCGGGACAACCGGGGAGCTGTTTTTT. The entire variable domain, with the rest obtained from reference TRBV12-5 and TRBJ2-2, is as follows: DARVTQTPRHKVTEMGQEVTMRCQPILGHNTVFWYRQTMMQGLELLAYFRNRAPLDDSGMPKDRFSAEMPDATLATLKIQPSEPRDSAVYFCASGLVASGTTGELFFGEGSRLTVL.

V gene TRBV27 combines with J gene TRBJ1-2, with 9 nucleotides matching TRBD1. Germline values: CDR1 MNHEY, CDR2 SMNVEV (reference sequence). The CDR3 consists of 16 residues. The V gene end was trimmed by 5 bases and the J gene end by 2 bases; junction bases not matched to a gene: 9. The chain's CDR3 is CASSPGTGHSNYGYTF. Written as DNA, the CDR3 is TGTGCCAGCAGTCCAGGGACAGGGCATTCCAACTATGGCTACACCTTC.

This chain uses TRBV19 with TRBJ2-3; weak D call: TRBD2 (6 bases). The V end was cut by 3 bases, the J end by 1 base, with 11 bases between. The CDR3 totals 15 residues. Germline lookup yields CDR1 LNHDA and CDR2 SQIVND (reference sequence). For the CDR3, the DNA is TGTGCCAGTAGTATGACCGGGAGTGGCACAGATACGCAGTATTTT. Translated, it gives CASSMTGSGTDTQYF.

The chain recombines TRBV13 with TRBJ2-7, with 11 nucleotides matching TRBD1. CDR3 length: 14 amino acids. The germline CDR1 and CDR2 sequences are PRHDT and FYEKMQ (reference sequence). Losses at the gene ends were 5 bases for V and 8 bases for J; bases not matched to a gene: 8. The CDR3 nucleotides read TGTGCCAGCAGCCCGGGACAGGGGGTACACCAGCAGTACTTC. Protein product: CASSPGQGVHQQYF.

V and J are TRBV5-4 and TRBJ2-2; 7 bases are shared with TRBD2. This CDR3 is 16 amino acids long. V shed 0 bases and J 6 bases; nucleotides not matched to a gene: 8. Per germline, CDR1 SGHNT and CDR2 YYREEE (reference sequence). For the CDR3, the DNA is TGTGCCAGCAGCTTGGCCGGGCGGGAGAAGTCCGGGGAGCTGTTTTTT. Translating gives CASSLAGREKSGELFF.

The chain recombines TRBV12-1 with TRBJ2-7; TRBD1 is the table's D call, not checked against the DNA. TRBV12-1 is given as a pseudogene. The CDR3 extends over 16 amino acids. The DNA of the CDR3 is TGTGCCAGCAGCTTAAATCACCGGGACAGGGTCTACGAGCAGTACTTC. This translates into CASSLNHRDRVYEQYF.